This T cell receptor beta chain was sequenced for a study of cytomegalovirus exposure and HLA in healthy donors. Study conclusions and caveats: That first-cohort TCR clusters tended to co-occur in the roughly 110 validation repertoires was found in a later analysis.

As to this clone: Its antigen is still unknown.

Produced via immunoSEQ multiplex PCR; TCRdb's table is partial and in-frame only. The table has under 200,000 clones, roughly 81% seen once; the top ten hold around 1.2%. This clonotype was obtained from a woman aged 25 to 39 in good health and CMV-seronegative. Sequencing used PBMCs.

The CDR3: CASSPTHRGFNEKLFF. In DNA, the CDR3 is TGTGCCAGCAGTCCCACCCACAGGGGTTTTAATGAAAAACTGTTTTTT. This chain uses TRBV27 with TRBJ1-4; 7 nucleotides line up with TRBD1. The germline CDR1 and CDR2 sequences are MNHEY and SMNVEV (reference sequence). V lost 5 bases to trimming and J lost 4 bases; unmatched junction nucleotides: 10. The CDR3 totals 16 residues.